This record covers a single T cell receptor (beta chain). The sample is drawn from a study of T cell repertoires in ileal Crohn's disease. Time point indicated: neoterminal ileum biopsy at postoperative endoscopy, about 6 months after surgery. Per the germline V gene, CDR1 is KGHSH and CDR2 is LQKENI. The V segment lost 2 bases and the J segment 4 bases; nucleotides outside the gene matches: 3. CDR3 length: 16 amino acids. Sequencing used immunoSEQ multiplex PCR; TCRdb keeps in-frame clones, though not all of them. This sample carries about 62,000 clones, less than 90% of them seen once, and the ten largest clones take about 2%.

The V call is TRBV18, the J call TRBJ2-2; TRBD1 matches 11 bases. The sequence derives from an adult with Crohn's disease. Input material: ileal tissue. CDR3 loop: CASSPGQGAITGELFF. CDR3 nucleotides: TGTGCCAGCTCACCAGGACAGGGGGCGATCACCGGGGAGCTGTTTTTT.